This is a list of T cell receptor beta chains from one sample in a study of shared clonotypes between healthy human individuals. Sequencing was performed with immunoSEQ multiplex PCR; in TCRdb, only in-frame clones are kept and a portion is missing. The sample consists of 750,000 to 1,000,000 clones, roughly 92% of them appearing once. Specimen: naive CD8+ T cells sorted from blood. The source of these receptors is a man aged 25 to 40 in good health. The CDR3 runs from the conserved cysteine through the conserved F or W. The D gene is left open where the match is weak. Clone size, where shown, is once, few, many, or a class for clones that have expanded.

cdr3_length,clone_size,v_call,j_call,d_call,cdr3_aa,cdr3_nt
14,.,TRBV19,TRBJ1-5,.,CASSIGQPSRPQHF,TGTGCCAGTAGTATAGGACAGCCATCTCGGCCCCAGCATTTT
13,.,TRBV4-3,TRBJ2-7,.,CASSQRVGYEQYF,TGCGCCAGCAGCCAGAGAGTGGGCTACGAGCAGTACTTC
17,.,TRBV25-1,TRBJ2-1,.,CASSGSGFPGSYNEQFF,TGTGCCAGCAGTGGATCAGGGTTCCCGGGCTCCTACAATGAGCAGTTCTTC
13,.,TRBV6-1,TRBJ2-1,.,CASSERTPFEQFF,TGTGCCAGCAGTGAAAGGACCCCATTCGAGCAGTTCTTC
13,.,TRBV7-8,TRBJ2-1,.,CASSSDGYNEQFF,TGTGCCAGCAGCTCGGACGGCTACAATGAGCAGTTCTTC
14,.,TRBV7-8,TRBJ1-1,TRBD1,CASSLEQGGTEAFF,TGTGCCAGCAGCTTAGAACAGGGGGGCACTGAAGCTTTCTTT
14,.,TRBV6-5,TRBJ1-2,.,CASSYGAGSYGYTF,TGTGCCAGCAGTTACGGCGCAGGGTCCTATGGCTACACCTTC
13,.,TRBV18,TRBJ1-5,.,CASSEGFDQPQHF,TGTGCCAGCTCAGAAGGGTTTGATCAGCCCCAGCATTTT
16,.,TRBV27,TRBJ1-5,.,CASSSRPGAQGQPQHF,TGTGCCAGCAGCTCCCGACCGGGGGCGCAGGGTCAGCCCCAGCATTTT
16,.,TRBV13,TRBJ2-7,.,CASSLGLVGKGYEQYF,TGTGCCAGCAGTCTGGGACTGGTCGGGAAAGGGTACGAGCAGTACTTC
15,.,TRBV10-3,TRBJ2-1,TRBD2,CATRDSGSTYNEQFF,TGTGCCACTAGGGATAGCGGGAGTACCTACAATGAGCAGTTCTTC
13,.,TRBV10-3,TRBJ1-1,TRBD1,CAIKGQLNTEAFF,TGTGCCATCAAGGGACAGCTGAACACTGAAGCTTTCTTT
15,.,TRBV27,TRBJ1-2,.,CASSPRQALDDGYTF,TGTGCCAGCAGTCCCCGACAGGCCCTTGACGATGGCTACACCTTC
14,.,TRBV7-9,TRBJ2-2,.,CASSLPAVPGELFF,TGTGCCAGCAGCTTACCCGCGGTCCCCGGGGAGCTGTTTTTT
17,once,TRBV30,TRBJ2-1,TRBD2,CAWSGLAGPTGYNEQFF,TGTGCCTGGTCGGGACTAGCGGGACCCACCGGCTACAATGAGCAGTTCTTC
12,.,TRBV7-8,TRBJ1-2,.,CASSLGVYGYTF,TGTGCCAGCAGCTTAGGTGTCTATGGCTACACCTTC
16,.,TRBV4-3,TRBJ2-4,.,CASSQEPRTAKNIQYF,TGCGCCAGCAGCCAAGAGCCTAGGACCGCTAAAAACATTCAGTACTTC
16,.,TRBV4-3,TRBJ2-5,.,CASSQDGRGRGETQYF,TGCGCCAGCAGCCAAGATGGTCGGGGGCGCGGGGAGACCCAGTACTTC
13,.,TRBV7-6,TRBJ2-7,.,CASSSPWGYEQYF,TGTGCCAGCAGCTCCCCCTGGGGTTACGAGCAGTACTTC
15,.,TRBV14,TRBJ1-1,.,CASSQDLQVNTEAFF,TGTGCCAGCAGCCAAGATTTACAGGTAAACACTGAAGCTTTCTTT
12,.,TRBV4-3,TRBJ1-1,.,CASSWRGGKAFF,TGCGCCAGCAGCTGGCGGGGGGGTAAAGCTTTCTTT
15,.,TRBV5-8,TRBJ2-3,.,CASSLAVESTDTQYF,TGTGCCAGCAGCTTGGCCGTCGAGAGCACAGATACGCAGTATTTT
15,.,TRBV18,TRBJ1-5,TRBD1,CASSQGTERNQPQHF,TGTGCCAGCTCACAAGGGACAGAGCGCAATCAGCCCCAGCATTTT
11,.,TRBV5-6,TRBJ2-1,.,CASRALNEQFF,TGTGCCAGCAGGGCCCTCAATGAGCAGTTCTTC
16,.,TRBV4-3,TRBJ2-1,.,CASSLGWGQTYNEQFF,TGCGCCAGCAGCCTCGGTTGGGGGCAAACCTACAATGAGCAGTTCTTC
16,.,TRBV7-9,TRBJ1-1,.,CASSPTAVTGNTEAFF,TGTGCCAGCAGCCCGACGGCCGTGACAGGGAACACTGAAGCTTTCTTT
15,.,TRBV7-9,TRBJ2-7,.,CASIPGTSFSYEQYF,TGTGCCAGCATTCCCGGGACAAGTTTCTCCTACGAGCAGTACTTC
15,.,TRBV6-1,TRBJ2-7,TRBD1,CASSEPPNRGDEQYF,TGTGCCAGCAGTGAACCACCGAACAGGGGTGACGAGCAGTACTTC
14,.,TRBV12-5,TRBJ2-1,TRBD2,CASSRTSENNEQFF,TGTGCTAGTAGCAGGACTAGCGAGAACAATGAGCAGTTCTTC
15,.,TRBV11-2,TRBJ2-3,.,CASSLILASTDTQYF,TGTGCCAGCAGCTTAATCCTTGCTAGCACAGATACGCAGTATTTT
12,.,TRBV11-2,TRBJ2-3,.,CASSLVTDTQYF,TGTGCCAGCAGCTTAGTCACAGATACGCAGTATTTT
15,.,TRBV5-6,TRBJ2-7,.,CASSLVGGVTYEQYF,TGTGCCAGCAGCTTGGTTGGCGGAGTTACTTACGAGCAGTACTTC
16,.,TRBV27,TRBJ2-1,TRBD2,CASSLSSGSPYNEQFF,TGTGCCAGCAGTTTATCTAGCGGGAGTCCCTACAATGAGCAGTTCTTC
14,few,TRBV4-2,TRBJ2-1,TRBD2,CASTWTSGDNEQFF,TGTGCCAGCACCTGGACTAGCGGGGACAATGAGCAGTTCTTC
11,.,TRBV27,TRBJ2-7,.,CASGMGGEQYF,TGTGCCAGCGGGATGGGTGGCGAGCAGTACTTC
15,.,TRBV7-9,TRBJ2-7,TRBD1,CASSDRDRGGYEQYF,TGTGCCAGCAGCGACCGGGACAGGGGGGGCTACGAGCAGTACTTC